These 3 T cell receptor beta chains were sequenced from one sample in a study of early T cells in non-severe SARS-CoV-2 infection. TCRdb recomputed calls from the 5' RACE reads with MiXCR, one row per CDR3 protein. The sample lists more than 35,000 distinct CDR3 sequences; approximately 6.1% were seen once. The source material was whole blood. Source of these receptors: an adult who was a healthcare worker with PCR-confirmed SARS-CoV-2 infection or an uninfected control (not recorded which).

This clonotype was observed at least ten times. This chain connects TRBV13 to TRBJ2-3; unclear D gene. The CDR3 is 15 amino acids. Trimming left V 5 bases short and J 3 bases short, with 15 bases between. Germline loops: CDR1 PRHDT, CDR2 FYEKMQ (reference sequence). CDR3 sequence reads: CASSLRTDFTDTQYF. CDR3 coding DNA: TGTGCCAGCAGCCTGAGGACCGATTTTACAGATACGCAGTATTTT.

There are a few counts of this clonotype. The V call is TRBV5-1, the J call TRBJ2-1; D not resolved. The germline gives CDR1 SGHRS, CDR2 YFSETQ. The CDR3 loop spans 13 amino acids. The V end was cut by 1 base, the J end by 6 bases, with 8 bases between. CDR3 nucleotide sequence: TGCGCCAGCAGCTTGTTTGGAACCAATGAGCAGTTCTTC. It encodes CASSLFGTNEQFF.

This clonotype was detected ten times or more. The chain is built from TRBV12-3 or TRBV12-4 and TRBJ1-5, with D perhaps matching TRBD1 (5 bases). The CDR3 length is 14 residues. Trimming pared 2 bases from V and 4 bases from J, leaving 9 bases between. Here the CDR3 DNA reads TGTGCCAGCAGTTTATTTCCAGGGAATCAGCCCCAGCATTTT. This translates into CASSLFPGNQPQHF.